This T cell receptor beta chain was documented in a study of vaccination and CD4 T cells after COVID-19. Oncomine TCR Beta short-read sequencing was applied to DNA from cultured CD4+ T cells. TCRdb re-analysed the PCR reads in MiXCR, keeping a single row per CDR3 protein. The data hold under 20,000 distinct CDR3 sequences, with around two fifths observed a single time. On this clonotype itself: What it recognizes is unknown.

Treatment in this sample: approximately 11-day PBMC culture with coronavirus spike peptide pools or control peptides (ViraFEST assay). Antigen-specific T cells were expanded with peptide pools by ViraFEST, and TCRs were then sequenced. V was pared by 4 bases and J by 8 bases, with 12 bases between. Per germline, CDR1 SNHLY and CDR2 FYNNEI. This CDR3 has 13 amino acids. The receptor comes from a human donor with COVID-19. The rearrangement uses TRBV2 and TRBJ2-1; maybe TRBD1 (6 bases). Input material: cultured CD4+ T cells from blood. The CDR3 loop is CASSAQGMDEQFF. In DNA, the CDR3 is TGTGCCAGCAGTGCGCAGGGGATGGATGAGCAGTTCTTC.